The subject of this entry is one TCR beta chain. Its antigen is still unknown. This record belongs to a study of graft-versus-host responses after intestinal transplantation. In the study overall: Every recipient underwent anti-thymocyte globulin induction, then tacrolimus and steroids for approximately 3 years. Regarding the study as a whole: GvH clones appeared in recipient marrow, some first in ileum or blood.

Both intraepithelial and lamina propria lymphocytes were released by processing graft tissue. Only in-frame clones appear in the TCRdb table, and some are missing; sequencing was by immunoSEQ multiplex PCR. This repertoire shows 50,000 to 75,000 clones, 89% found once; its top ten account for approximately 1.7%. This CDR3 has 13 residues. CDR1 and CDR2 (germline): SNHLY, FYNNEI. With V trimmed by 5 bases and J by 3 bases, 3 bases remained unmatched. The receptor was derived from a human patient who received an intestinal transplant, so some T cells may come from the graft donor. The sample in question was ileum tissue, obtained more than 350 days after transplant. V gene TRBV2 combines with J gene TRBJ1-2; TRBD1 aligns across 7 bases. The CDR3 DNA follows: TGTGCCAGCAGTTCCGACAGGGACTATGGCTACACCTTC. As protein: CASSSDRDYGYTF.